The TCR beta chain described here comes from a study of T cell responses to AZD1222 COVID-19 vaccine. This clone was seen once. Repertoires were generated with immunoSEQ multiplex PCR, while TCRdb's copy carries only in-frame clones and drops some. The sample consists of roughly 140,000 clones, approximately 92% of them appearing once. CDR3 size: 14 residues. Trimming took off 8 bases at V and 2 bases at J, with 15 bases between the two ends. CDR1 KGHDR and CDR2 SFDVKD come from the germline V gene. The clonotype originates from an adult who received the AZD1222 COVID-19 vaccine. Specimen: peripheral blood, collected 28 days after the second AZD1222 dose. J is TRBJ2-7 and V is TRBV24-1; weak D call: TRBD1 (5 bases). This chain's CDR3 is CATTSQTEPYEQYF. The CDR3 bases are TGTGCCACCACTTCCCAGACAGAGCCCTACGAGCAGTACTTC.